A single sample gave rise to the 28 T cell receptor beta chains below, sequenced in a study of Tregs in tolerant kidney transplant recipients. Clones were read by immunoSEQ multiplex PCR, and TCRdb kept only the in-frame ones, dropping some. The sample shows about 110,000 clones, around 90% of them seen only once. The source was CD4+ T cells from blood, collected before the transplant. The receptors come from a human donor who received a combined kidney and bone marrow transplant.

The genes are TRBV19 and TRBJ1-4, with 7 positions matching TRBD1. V lost 3 bases, J lost 7 bases, and 5 bases stayed unmatched. Germline values: CDR1 LNHDA, CDR2 SQIVND (reference sequence). The CDR3 extends over 14 amino acids. In nucleotides, the CDR3 is TGTGCCAGTAGTATCGGACAGGTTGGTGAAAAACTGTTTTTT. This sequence encodes CASSIGQVGEKLFF. Complete variable domain (other parts from reference TRBV19 and TRBJ1-4): DGGITQSPKYLFRKEGQNVTLSCEQNLNHDAMYWYRQDPGQGLRLIYYSQIVNDFQKGDIAEGYSVSREKKESFPLTVTSAQKNPTAFYLCASSIGQVGEKLFFGSGTQLSVL.

This chain's CDR3 is CASSPRQGSGQETQYF. The CDR3, as DNA: TGTGCCAGCAGCCCTCGACAGGGGTCAGGACAAGAGACCCAGTACTTC. V is TRBV28 and J is TRBJ2-5; 8 bases match TRBD1. This CDR3 is built from 16 residues. Per the germline V gene, CDR1 is MDHEN and CDR2 is SYDVKM. Trimming took 6 bases from V and 2 from J; bases not matched to a gene: 11.

The rearrangement uses TRBV11-2 and TRBJ2-7; 9 positions match TRBD1. Trimming cost V 4 bases and J 3 bases; bases outside gene matches: 4. CDR1 and CDR2 from the germline V gene are SGHAT and FQNNGV. This CDR3 spans 14 amino acids. In nucleotides, the CDR3 is TGTGCCAGCAGCTATGGGACAGGGAGCTACGAGCAGTACTTC. Translating it yields CASSYGTGSYEQYF.

This clone was counted a single time. The rearrangement joins TRBV10-3 to TRBJ2-5, with D uncertain. Germline values: CDR1 ENHRY, CDR2 SYGVKD. This CDR3 comprises 16 residues. V shed 0 bases and J shed 5 bases, with 16 bases lying between them. CDR3 DNA sequence: TGTGCCATCAGTGAGTCGCTTCATGGAGTTGGGGAGACCCAGTACTTC. Its translation is CAISESLHGVGETQYF.

J is TRBJ2-7 and V is TRBV19; perhaps TRBD1 as D (6 bases). The CDR3 loop spans 14 amino acids. The germline V gene encodes CDR1 LNHDA and CDR2 SQIVND (reference sequence). Trimming removed 5 bases from V and 2 bases from J, with 13 bases in between. The CDR3 bases are TGTGCCAGTAGTGACAGGACCCGAGCCTACGAGCAGTACTTC. Protein product: CASSDRTRAYEQYF.

V is TRBV28 and J is TRBJ2-1, with D possibly being TRBD1 (6 bases). Germline V gene data show CDR1 as MDHEN and CDR2 as SYDVKM. The CDR3 loop spans 16 amino acids. V gave up 8 bases and J gave up 0 bases, with 17 bases separating them. CDR3 bases: TGTGCCAGCCGCTGGACAGTCGCAAGCTCCTACAATGAGCAGTTCTTC. This translates into CASRWTVASSYNEQFF.

This clone was seen just once. The rearrangement uses TRBV4-1 and TRBJ2-3; no firm D call. V lost 4 bases to trimming and J lost 3 bases, with 11 bases between them. The CDR3 sequence is 14 residues long. Germline assignment: CDR1 MGHRA and CDR2 YSYEKL. As DNA, the CDR3 is TGCGCCAGCAGCCCCCGACTTAGAACAGATACGCAGTATTTT. Encoded protein: CASSPRLRTDTQYF.

This sequence joins TRBV29-1 and TRBJ2-4, with TRBD2 matching over 8 bases. CDR1 and CDR2 from the germline V gene are SQVTM and ANQGSEA. The trim removed 3 bases at V and 3 bases at J, leaving 4 bases unmatched. The length of the CDR3 is 14 residues. CDR3 coding DNA: TGCAGCGTTGACGGGGGGGGAGGCAAAAACATTCAGTACTTC. Protein product: CSVDGGGGKNIQYF.

This clone was picked up one time. The V call is TRBV9, the J call TRBJ1-2, with 7 positions matching TRBD1. In germline, CDR1 is SGDLS, CDR2 YYNGEE. The CDR3 has 13 amino acids. J was trimmed by 4 bases and V by 4 bases; bases with no gene match: 4. The CDR3 nucleotides are TGTGCCAGCAGCAAGGACAGGACCTATGGCTACACCTTC. This gives the protein CASSKDRTYGYTF. Variable domain in full (rest from reference TRBV9 and TRBJ1-2): DSGVTQTPKHLITATGQRVTLRCSPRSGDLSVYWYQQSLDQGLQFLIQYYNGEERAKGNILERFSAQQFPDLHSELNLSSLELGDSALYFCASSKDRTYGYTFGSGTRLTVV.

As concerns this clone: The same CDR3 arises from other DNA sequences in this sample as well. The chain carries TRBV7-9 and TRBJ1-2; D might be TRBD1 (5 bases). The ends were cut back, 3 bases at V and 4 bases at J, with 9 bases in the middle. CDR3 length: 13 amino acids. CDR1 and CDR2 (germline): SEHNR, FQNEAQ (reference sequence). DNA of the CDR3: TGTGCCAGCAGCTTTGGCCAGGGCTATGGCTACACCTTC. Protein product: CASSFGQGYGYTF.

V is TRBV7-2 and J is TRBJ2-5, with TRBD2 matching over 8 bases. Germline CDR1 SGHTA, CDR2 FQGNSA. Germline trimming cut 1 base from V and 4 bases from J; bases unmatched to any gene: 5. The CDR3 consists of 15 residues. As DNA, the CDR3 is TGTGCCAGCAGCTTAGTTACGGGGGGGGCAGAGACCCAGTACTTC. This translates into CASSLVTGGAETQYF.

This chain uses TRBV11-2 with TRBJ1-4; D is unresolved. The CDR3 consists of 15 residues. V dropped 2 bases and J dropped 3 bases, with 10 bases sitting between them. Per the germline V gene, CDR1 is SGHAT and CDR2 is FQNNGV. CDR3 sequence: CASSLPVVANEKLFF. CDR3 coding DNA: TGTGCCAGCAGCTTACCGGTGGTGGCTAATGAAAAACTGTTTTTT.

The V and J genes are TRBV19 and TRBJ2-3; no firm D call. Trimming stripped 5 bases from V and 6 bases from J, with 9 bases between. The CDR3 length is 12 residues. Germline values: CDR1 LNHDA, CDR2 SQIVND (reference sequence). The CDR3 coding sequence is TGTGCCAGTAGTCCTACCGGGGATACGCAGTATTTT. It translates to CASSPTGDTQYF.

The V call is TRBV2, the J call TRBJ1-5; D remains ambiguous. V was cut by 7 bases and J by 0 bases, with 7 bases left in between. Looked up from germline, CDR1 is SNHLY and CDR2 is FYNNEI. The CDR3 length is 13 residues. CDR3 sequence: CASNRDSNQPQHF. The CDR3 DNA is TGTGCCAGCAACCGGGATAGCAATCAGCCCCAGCATTTT.

The chain carries TRBV19 and TRBJ1-1; D possibly corresponds to TRBD1 (6 bases). V lost 4 bases, J lost 4 bases, and 16 bases lay in between. The CDR3 length is 15 residues. CDR1 is LNHDA and CDR2 is SQIVND in the germline V gene (reference sequence). The CDR3 spells CASSTHRVVATEAFF. The CDR3 DNA reads TGTGCCAGTAGTACCCACAGGGTAGTTGCCACTGAAGCTTTCTTT.

This chain uses TRBV2 with TRBJ1-4; D is possibly TRBD1 (6 bases). The CDR3 consists of 13 residues. V was cut by 6 bases and J by 8 bases, with 13 bases left in between. From germline, CDR1 is SNHLY and CDR2 FYNNEI. The CDR3 is CASSKQGYEKLFF. DNA for the CDR3: TGTGCCAGCAGCAAACAGGGTTACGAAAAACTGTTTTTT.

CDR3 bases: TGCGCCAGCAGCCAATCGGTGCAGGGGGCGAAGGGCGAGACCCAGTACTTC. Its protein product is CASSQSVQGAKGETQYF. The genes are TRBV4-1 and TRBJ2-5; 8 nucleotides match TRBD1. The CDR3 is 17 residues long. J gave up 5 bases and V 2 bases, and 13 bases lay outside the gene matches. Looked up from germline, CDR1 is MGHRA and CDR2 is YSYEKL.

The chain is built from TRBV28 and TRBJ2-7; 10 nucleotides match TRBD2. The CDR3 runs to 14 residues. V trimming: 6 bases; J trimming: 3 bases; junction bases outside the gene matches: 5. CDR1 and CDR2 (germline): MDHEN, SYDVKM. The CDR3 here is CASSLAGDDYEQYF. The DNA for the CDR3 is TGTGCCAGCAGCCTAGCGGGGGACGACTACGAGCAGTACTTC.

The chain recombines TRBV28 with TRBJ2-1; 7 bases line up with TRBD2. V was clipped by 3 bases and J by 8 bases; unmatched bases: 10. CDR3 length equals 15 residues. Germline lookup yields CDR1 MDHEN and CDR2 SYDVKM. The CDR3 nucleotides read TGTGCCAGCAGTTTGAGCGGGGCGGTGGGCGATGAGCAGTTCTTC. Translation: CASSLSGAVGDEQFF.

The rearrangement uses TRBV19 and TRBJ1-2; no firm D call. The CDR3 is made up of 12 amino acids. Germline CDR1 reads LNHDA; CDR2 reads SQIVND (reference sequence). Trimming took off 4 bases at V and 3 bases at J, with 6 bases between the two ends. CDR3 loop: CASSSRDYGYTF. The CDR3 coding sequence is TGTGCCAGTAGTAGCCGGGACTATGGCTACACCTTC. Drawing the rest from reference TRBV19 and TRBJ1-2, the complete variable domain is DGGITQSPKYLFRKEGQNVTLSCEQNLNHDAMYWYRQDPGQGLRLIYYSQIVNDFQKGDIAEGYSVSREKKESFPLTVTSAQKNPTAFYLCASSSRDYGYTFGSGTRLTVV.

The rearrangement joins TRBV4-1 to TRBJ1-4; 9 bases are shared with TRBD1. Germline CDR1 and CDR2: MGHRA and YSYEKL. CDR3 length: 18 residues. J lost 8 bases, V lost 0 bases, and 13 bases had no gene match. CDR3 sequence: CASSQEPRDRDRWEKLFF. The CDR3 region has the DNA TGCGCCAGCAGCCAAGAACCCCGGGACAGGGATAGATGGGAAAAACTGTTTTTT.

J is TRBJ2-7 and V is TRBV27; the D gene is possibly TRBD1 (6 bases). The V and J ends lost 6 bases and 5 bases respectively, with 20 bases between them. Germline lookup yields CDR1 MNHEY and CDR2 SMNVEV (reference sequence). This CDR3 is 15 amino acids long. Written as DNA, the CDR3 is TGTGCCAGCAGGAGGGACACCCGACGGTTTGACGAGCAGTACTTC. It specifies CASRRDTRRFDEQYF.

The rearrangement joins TRBV7-8 to TRBJ1-3; no firm D call. The germline V gene has CDR1 SGHVS and CDR2 FQNEAQ. The V end lost 5 bases, the J end lost 0 bases, and 8 bases lay between the germline ends. This CDR3 contains 14 residues. The CDR3 here is CASSPLSSGNTIYF. CDR3 coding DNA: TGTGCCAGCAGCCCCCTCAGCTCTGGAAACACCATATATTTT.

This clone was counted a single time. The V call is TRBV11-3, the J call TRBJ2-1, with 10 bases aligning to TRBD2. V was clipped by 5 bases and J by 6 bases; unmatched bases: 13. Germline V gene sequence: CDR1 SGHNT, CDR2 YENEEA. This CDR3 is 17 amino acids long. The CDR3 is CASSDKKREGPSNEQFF. The CDR3 DNA reads as TGTGCCAGCAGCGATAAGAAGCGGGAGGGCCCTAGCAATGAGCAGTTCTTC.

V is TRBV4-3 and J is TRBJ1-2; TRBD1 aligns across 8 bases. Trimming at V came to 8 bases and at J to 1 base, leaving 12 bases not matched to a gene. CDR3 length equals 16 residues. The germline V gene has CDR1 LGHNA and CDR2 YSLEER. In DNA form, the CDR3 reads TGCGCCAGCGGAACCTGGGACAGGAACTTTAACTATGGCTACACCTTC. Its translation: CASGTWDRNFNYGYTF.

The rearrangement uses TRBV11-2 and TRBJ2-1, with 8 positions matching TRBD2. Germline V gene sequence: CDR1 SGHAT, CDR2 FQNNGV. V was pared by 5 bases and J by 8 bases, with 5 bases of the junction left unmatched. This CDR3 is built from 13 residues. The CDR3 is CASSQAGGDEQFF. Written as DNA, the CDR3 is TGTGCCAGCAGCCAAGCCGGGGGGGATGAGCAGTTCTTC.

V gene TRBV4-1 combines with J gene TRBJ1-1, with D possibly being TRBD1 (5 bases). Germline values: CDR1 MGHRA, CDR2 YSYEKL. Between the trimmed V and J ends, which lost 0 bases and 0 bases, there was a span of 11 bases. This CDR3 region has 16 residues. The CDR3 DNA is TGCGCCAGCAGCCAAGATCTGGCGACAGTGAACACTGAAGCTTTCTTT. Its protein is CASSQDLATVNTEAFF.

The gene calls are TRBV20-1 and TRBJ2-2; D gene uncertain. V shed 6 bases and J shed 6 bases, with 8 bases lying between them. Germline V CDR1 and CDR2: DFQATT, SNEGSKA (reference sequence). The CDR3 is 11 residues long. The CDR3 DNA reads as TGCAGTGCCTCCTCCCCCGGGGAGCTGTTTTTT. This translates into CSASSPGELFF.